This entry is about one TCR beta chain. Its antigen is still unknown. No much larger clonotype is one base removed from it; base qualities were not supplied. The data belong to a study of cytomegalovirus exposure and HLA in healthy donors (dated by TCRdb to 2016 to 2017). In the study overall: According to an earlier analysis of 587 of the donors, roughly 180 million T cells yielded roughly 110 million unique TCR beta sequences and about 300 Gb of sequence data. On average, roughly 240,000 unique TCR beta nucleotide sequences were sequenced per donor among about 400 genotyped donors of the cohort, with 15% to 20% of those sequences being non-productive. Among the roughly 410 genotyped donors, approximately 82% belonged to the genetic ancestry cluster associated with self-reported Caucasian donors. Every repertoire in the discovery cohort had been generated on one and the same sequencing platform. Because of strong linkage in the cohort, roughly five DR-DQ haplotypes were treated as single units for association and clustering. An early release covering roughly 600 HLA-typed donors comprised about 300 gigabases of sequencing data and approximately 80 million unique TCR sequences. The number of typed donors differed by locus: about 620-640 for A, B, C, DRB1 and DQB1; about 520 for DQA1; 606 for DPA1; and some 470 for DPB1. Along with the approximately 650-subject first cohort, a separate validation cohort of over a hundred different subjects was used. The study aimed to test whether signatures of past pathogen exposure could be identified by cataloging public T cell receptors. Class I and class II HLA loci were covered by the typing at four-digit resolution. In the later analysis, no new phenotypic data were used to find candidate immune exposures; instead, reliance was placed on TCR beta sequences and their occurrence across donors. To study patterns of TCR occurrence, a later analysis re-analyzed previously published TCR beta repertoires from 650 to 750 donors and added high-resolution HLA genotyping. Genome-wide SNP genotypes for about three fifths of the roughly 670 donors were used in a later genetic analysis, which treated that subset as a discovery cohort. To decide whether each TCR beta V gene segment behaved as functional or pseudogenic, an earlier analysis of some 600 of the donors relied on high-throughput TCR beta sequencing. Donor age, sex, ethnicity and CMV serostatus were compiled together with the repertoire data. The study profiled the T cell repertoires of 666 subjects by immunosequencing and related them to cytomegalovirus serostatus. The study combined high-throughput TCR immunosequencing, statistical association of individual TCRs with disease status, and machine learning to predict cytomegalovirus infection status. Broader findings and caveats from the paper: A later analysis associated 16,951 TCR beta sequences with specific HLA alleles at a false discovery rate of 0.05. The study gave a list of more than 150 TCR beta chains associated with cytomegalovirus. Correlated functional status among segregating V segments might be attributable to linkage disequilibrium, but an unknown experimental factor could not be ruled out. According to the authors, the approach could potentially be generalized to other disease states and immunological phenotypes. According to a later analysis, parvovirus B19, influenza, CMV and Epstein-Barr virus appeared linked to several top co-occurrence clusters. A group of highly shared sequence variants was considered likely to be a technical artifact of the sequencing pipeline. A later analysis found that HLA-associated TCR beta chains were more clonally expanded and had lower generation probabilities than equally common non-associated chains. In vitro tests confirmed that a few of the cytomegalovirus-associated TCR beta chains recognize cytomegalovirus antigens. In both the original and validation cohorts, the classifier was reported to diagnose cytomegalovirus status with high specificity and sensitivity. The earlier analysis of 587 of the donors excluded roughly 17 rarely observed V segments, including chromosome 9 orphons, because counts were too low. For the cohort, immune exposure information was limited to CMV serostatus. Because some donors lacked HLA typing at each locus, the association tests relied only on the typed subset. The presence/absence analyses assumed that sequencing depth was roughly uniform across donors, and that assumption may not be true. According to a later analysis, TCR association rates differed among HLA loci, with DRB1 alleles showing the most associated TCRs and HLA-C alleles showing the fewest. Strong co-occurrence of HLA alleles, especially DR and DQ, made assigning TCR associations to individual alleles difficult. According to a later analysis, most CMV-associated TCR beta chains appeared to be HLA-restricted, and the HLA associations seemed to be driven largely by CMV exposure. In a later genetic analysis, a missense DCLRE1C variant was associated with V-gene and J-gene trimming of TCR beta chains, and the association was replicated in an independent cohort. Across donors, most TCR sequences were observed very rarely, whereas some public TCRs were present in many individuals. In a later genetic analysis, fewer N-insertions in productive TCRs were reported among donors in an Asian-associated ancestry cluster than the roughly 700-donor mean. Because the 87-base-pair reads could not distinguish some IMGT-functional V segments, including TRBV6-2 and TRBV6-3, those segments were excluded. In this cohort, only TCR beta chains were sequenced, and detectable features were limited by the absence of alpha or paired-chain data. Broadly in line with IMGT annotations, most TCR beta V segments showed up in productive rearrangements about 90% or about 30% of the time in an earlier analysis of several hundred of the donors. A further reported finding was that TCR beta sequences accurately predicted the HLA-A and HLA-B alleles for most subjects in the first cohort.

The library relied on the immunoSEQ multiplex PCR assay. For the multiplex PCR, a mixture combining 60 forward primers for TCR Vbeta segments and 13 reverse primers for TCR Jbeta segments was used. A multiplex PCR assay on genomic DNA amplified the CDR3 region of rearranged TCR beta genes. Amplified TCR beta libraries were sequenced as 87-base-pair reads on the Illumina HiSeq System. Concerning the study's data processing: A later analysis tallied some 79 million unique TCR beta chains across the 666 repertoires, and approximately 12 million of those chains were shared by two or more donors. Raw reads were error-corrected and collapsed into unique sequences with a nearest-neighbor algorithm that merged closely related sequences to remove PCR and sequencing errors. To assign V, D and J gene segments, CDR3 sequences were aligned to IMGT reference sequences. For a sequence to be retained, a match of at least six nucleotides to both a V gene segment and a J gene segment was required. Rearrangements were called productive when the CDR3 lacked stop codons and stayed in frame with V and J; all others were non-productive. CDR3 was defined by IMGT convention, running from the second conserved V-encoded cysteine to the conserved J-encoded phenylalanine. Sequences without an unambiguous match to a single V gene segment were excluded from the earlier analysis of a few hundred of the donors. In an earlier analysis of 450 to 700 of the donors, V segments were called functional above 56.7% productive rearrangements and were called segregating when the between-donor standard deviation exceeded 5%. To diagnose cytomegalovirus status from the catalog of TCR beta chain sequences, a statistical classification framework was built. V and J gene assignment, in a later analysis, came from comparing TCR nucleotide sequences with IMGT/GENE-DB human TR gene sequences. Using the TCRdist pipeline, a later analysis assigned CDR3 sequences along with most-parsimonious VDJ recombination scenarios. In a later analysis, each TCR beta chain was defined by its CDR3 amino acid sequence together with its V-gene family, and reads lacking a unique V-gene family were excluded. To address suspected cross-contamination and a sequencing artifact, a later analysis removed a few hundred highly shared, low-generation-probability nucleotide sequences. A later analysis calculated a clonal expansion index for each public chain from normalized within-repertoire ranks of inferred template counts. In a later analysis, generation probabilities were computed with a VDJ recombination model fitted to out-of-frame rearrangements, and the resulting probabilities were checked against IGoR. A later analysis scored TCR-TCR, TCR-HLA and TCR-CMV co-occurrence with hypergeometric tests, applying a repertoire-size bias correction to TCR pairs. False discovery rates were estimated in a later analysis by permuting HLA or CMV assignments 20 times. A later analysis grouped co-occurring TCRs with DBSCAN, adding TCRdist sequence similarity when clustering within HLA-allele-positive subsets. For co-occurrence clustering, repertoires with fewer than 30,000 or more than 120,000 public chains were excluded, along with roughly 5 repertoires with anomalous nucleotide sharing. This is the immuneACCESS table as TCRdb keeps it, with only in-frame sequences that have V and J called. A part of the clones is gone; compared with another copy, unresolved V genes explain less than half, and the rest is unexplained. The DNA was the basis for D and trimming; V, J and clone size are from that table. Counted in this sample were under 150,000 clones; approximately 75% of them appeared once. Around 0.99% of the sample belongs to the ten largest clones.

Between the V and J ends, shortened by 0 bases and 10 bases respectively, the junction contains 16 bases. The CDR3, cysteine through phenylalanine, is 15 amino acids long. The kept DNA is CDR3 alone, 45 bases in frame from the first base. CDR1 MNHEY and CDR2 SMNVEV were looked up in the germline V gene (reference sequence). The cohort consisted of some 670 healthy bone marrow donors. At the time of sampling, all cohort members were nominally healthy, though unrecorded immune exposures were likely present. The donor tested CMV seronegative and was one of the 352 seronegative cohort members. Every donor gave a peripheral blood sample, and the peripheral blood mononuclear cells from that sample were used for TCR beta sequencing. Genomic DNA was extracted from the blood cell samples with the Qiagen DNeasy Blood Extraction Kit.

The TCR was taken from a male donor in good health and CMV-seronegative. The sequence is built from TRBV27 and TRBJ2-1, and perhaps TRBD2 as D gene, on 6 matching bases. The sequenced material came from PBMCs. CDR3 sequence: CASSLSGGRVREQFF. The DNA sequence reads TGTGCCAGCAGTTTATCGGGGGGTAGGGTCAGGGAGCAGTTCTTC.